Each of the 7 T cell receptor beta chains below was sequenced from the same sample in a study of chemoradiotherapy in HPV16-positive cancers. Using immunoSEQ multiplex PCR, the repertoire was profiled, and TCRdb retains in-frame clones only, with some absent. Of about 8,000 clones detected, 88% appear once; the ten largest clones hold over 3%. The sample in question was tumor tissue, obtained from a patient who underwent chemoradiotherapy. All receptors derive from a human donor with HPV-associated anogenital cancer.

This chain uses TRBV5-1 with TRBJ1-2; D is unresolved. This CDR3 spans 14 amino acids. V lost 6 bases and J 4 bases, leaving 16 bases between the germline ends. The germline V gene has CDR1 SGHRS and CDR2 YFSETQ. The CDR3 protein is CASTEASGSYGYTF. CDR3 bases: TGCGCCAGCACCGAAGCATCGGGATCCTATGGCTACACCTTC.

V usage is TRBV29-1 and J usage is TRBJ1-1; 10 bases fit TRBD1. This CDR3 has 15 residues. CDR1 SQVTM and CDR2 ANQGSEA come from the germline V gene. With V trimmed by 2 bases and J by 8 bases, 11 bases remained unmatched. As DNA, the CDR3 is TGCAGCGTTGAAAGGGGACAGGGGCTTTTCCCCGAAGCTTTCTTT. This gives the protein CSVERGQGLFPEAFF. The complete variable domain, with remaining parts taken from reference TRBV29-1 and TRBJ1-1, reads SAVISQKPSRDICQRGTSLTIQCQVDSQVTMMFWYRQQPGQSLTLIATANQGSEATYESGFVIDKFPISRPNLTFSTLTVSNMSPEDSSIYLCSVERGQGLFPEAFFGQGTRLTVV.

V usage is TRBV30 and J usage is TRBJ2-7; 10 bases match TRBD2. There are 15 residues in the CDR3. The J segment lost 4 bases and the V segment lost 4 bases, leaving 10 bases of the junction unmatched. The V gene's germline CDR1 is GTSNPN and CDR2 SVGIG (reference sequence). The CDR3, as DNA: TGTGCCTGGACCTCTAGCGGGAGAGTTTCATACGAGCAGTACTTC. This encodes CAWTSSGRVSYEQYF.

The chain links TRBV11-3 to TRBJ1-1; D gene unclear. The ends were cut back, 3 bases at V and 11 bases at J, with 13 bases in the middle. This CDR3 is built from 12 residues. Germline V gives CDR1 SGHNT, CDR2 YENEEA. The CDR3 here is CASSFSSRNAFF. The DNA for the CDR3 is TGTGCCAGCAGCTTCTCGTCGAGGAATGCTTTCTTT.

The chain employs TRBV5-1 and TRBJ1-4; 7 bases agree with TRBD1. The J segment lost 5 bases and the V segment lost 5 bases, leaving 6 bases of the junction unmatched. The CDR3 consists of 14 residues. Germline CDR1 is SGHRS and CDR2 is YFSETQ. CDR3 DNA: TGCGCCAGCAGTCTGACAGGGTACAATGAAAAACTGTTTTTT. This gives the protein CASSLTGYNEKLFF.

The V and J genes are TRBV11-3 and TRBJ2-2; no firm D call. The CDR3 loop spans 16 amino acids. V lost 2 bases and J lost 0, with 10 bases in between. Germline assignment: CDR1 SGHNT and CDR2 YENEEA. The CDR3 loop reads CASSLNGFTNTGELFF. CDR3 nucleotides: TGTGCCAGCAGCTTAAACGGTTTCACGAACACCGGGGAGCTGTTTTTT.

In this sample, this clone turned up once. This rearrangement joins TRBV19 to TRBJ1-1, with 9 bases that match TRBD1. Looked up from germline, CDR1 is LNHDA and CDR2 is SQIVND (reference sequence). The CDR3 length is 15 residues. J was trimmed by 1 base and V by 4 bases; bases with no gene match: 4. Written as DNA, the CDR3 is TGTGCCAGTAGTAGATTGGGACAGGGGAACACTGAAGCTTTCTTT. It translates to CASSRLGQGNTEAFF. The whole variable domain, remainder taken from reference TRBV19 and TRBJ1-1, is DGGITQSPKYLFRKEGQNVTLSCEQNLNHDAMYWYRQDPGQGLRLIYYSQIVNDFQKGDIAEGYSVSREKKESFPLTVTSAQKNPTAFYLCASSRLGQGNTEAFFGQGTRLTVV.